Sequencing of this TCR beta chain was carried out in a study of shared clonotypes between healthy human individuals. The study, taken as a whole, reports: Exclusively blood specimens were collected; tissue repertoires likely differ.

Splitting of each subset's genomic DNA was done evenly across several immunoSEQ plates. The sequenced material, unsorted PBMC DNA, was run on ten immunoSEQ deep assay plates. The repertoire was sequenced with immunoSEQ multiplex PCR; TCRdb's copy has only in-frame clones and lacks some. This sample has 400,000 to 550,000 clones, with around 79% found just once. A note on this clone: Its antigen remains unidentified.

Germline assignment: CDR1 SGHTA and CDR2 FQGNSA. V dropped 3 bases and J dropped 2 bases, with 3 bases sitting between them. The CDR3 contains 12 residues. Sequencing was carried out using PBMCs. This clonotype was obtained from a middle-aged woman in good health. Some clones in this sample may be carry-over from other donors' samples. The chain has TRBV7-2 and TRBJ2-3; unclear D gene. DNA of the CDR3: TGTGCCAGCAGCTTTGTCACAGATACGCAGTATTTT. Translation gives CASSFVTDTQYF. Complete variable domain (other parts from reference TRBV7-2 and TRBJ2-3): GAGVSQSPSNKVTEKGKDVELRCDPISGHTALYWYRQSLGQGLEFLIYFQGNSAPDKSGLPSDRFSAERTGGSVSTLTIQRTQQEDSAVYLCASSFVTDTQYFGPGTRLTVL.